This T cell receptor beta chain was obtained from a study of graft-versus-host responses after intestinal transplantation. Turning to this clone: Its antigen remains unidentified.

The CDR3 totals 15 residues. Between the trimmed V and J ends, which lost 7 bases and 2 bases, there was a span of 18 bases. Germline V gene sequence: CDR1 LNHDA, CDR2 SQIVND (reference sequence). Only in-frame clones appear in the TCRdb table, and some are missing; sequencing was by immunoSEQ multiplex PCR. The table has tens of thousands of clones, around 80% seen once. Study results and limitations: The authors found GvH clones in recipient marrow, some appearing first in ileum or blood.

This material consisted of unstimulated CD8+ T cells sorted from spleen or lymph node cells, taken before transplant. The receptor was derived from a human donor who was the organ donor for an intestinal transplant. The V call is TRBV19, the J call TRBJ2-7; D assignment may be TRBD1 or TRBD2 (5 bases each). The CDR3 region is CASTLGQGDAYEQYF. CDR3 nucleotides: TGTGCCAGTACTTTGGGGCAGGGAGACGCCTACGAGCAGTACTTC.